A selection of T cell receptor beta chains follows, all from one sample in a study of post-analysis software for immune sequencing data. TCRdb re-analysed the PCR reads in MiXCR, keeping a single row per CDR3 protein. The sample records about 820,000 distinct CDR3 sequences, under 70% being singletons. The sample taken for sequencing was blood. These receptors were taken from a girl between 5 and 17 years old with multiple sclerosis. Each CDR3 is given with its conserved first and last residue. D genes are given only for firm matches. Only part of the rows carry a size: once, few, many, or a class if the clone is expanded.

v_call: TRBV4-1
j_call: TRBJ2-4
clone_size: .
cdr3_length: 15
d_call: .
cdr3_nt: TGCGCCAGCAGCCGCCCTACCGACCCGGGGAACATTCAGTACTTC
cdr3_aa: CASSRPTDPGNIQYF

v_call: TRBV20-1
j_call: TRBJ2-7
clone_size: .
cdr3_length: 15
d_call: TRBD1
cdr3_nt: TGCAGTGCTATACCGGGACAGGGACGTTCCTACGAGCAGTACTTC
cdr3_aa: CSAIPGQGRSYEQYF

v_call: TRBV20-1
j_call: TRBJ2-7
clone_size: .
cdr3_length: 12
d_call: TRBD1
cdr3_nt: TGCAGTGCTCGGGGACAGCCCTACGAGCAGTACTTC
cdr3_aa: CSARGQPYEQYF

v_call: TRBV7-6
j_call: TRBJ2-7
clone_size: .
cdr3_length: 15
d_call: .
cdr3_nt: TGTGCCAGCAGCCCCGGACCATCCGCTAATTATGAGCAGTACTTC
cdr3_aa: CASSPGPSANYEQYF

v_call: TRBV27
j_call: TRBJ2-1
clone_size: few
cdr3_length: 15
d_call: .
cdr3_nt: TGTGCCAGCAGTCCCTCTAGCGCAGGCTACAATGAGCAGTTCTTC
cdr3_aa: CASSPSSAGYNEQFF

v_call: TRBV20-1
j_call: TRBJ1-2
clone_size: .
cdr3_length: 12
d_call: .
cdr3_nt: TGCAGTGCGACATCAGGGGACTATGGCTACACCTTC
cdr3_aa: CSATSGDYGYTF

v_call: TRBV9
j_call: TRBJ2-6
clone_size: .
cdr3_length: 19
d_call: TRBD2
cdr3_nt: TGTGCCAGCAGCGTATCCCTGACTAGCGGGGTGCCTGGGGCCAACGTCCTGACTTTC
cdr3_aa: CASSVSLTSGVPGANVLTF

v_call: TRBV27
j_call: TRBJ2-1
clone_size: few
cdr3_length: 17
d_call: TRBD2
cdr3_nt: TGTGCCAGCAGTGCCTCTCTAGCGGGAGGGCCCCTCTATGAGCAGTTCTTC
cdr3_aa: CASSASLAGGPLYEQFF

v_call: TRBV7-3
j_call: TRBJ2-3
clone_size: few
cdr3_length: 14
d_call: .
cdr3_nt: TGTGCCAGCAGCTTAAGGCCAGGCACAGATACGCAGTATTTT
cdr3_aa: CASSLRPGTDTQYF

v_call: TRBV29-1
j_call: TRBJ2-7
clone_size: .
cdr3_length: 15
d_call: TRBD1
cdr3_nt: TGCAGCGTCCAAACCTCGACAGGGATAACGGGGGAGCAGTACTTC
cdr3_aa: CSVQTSTGITGEQYF

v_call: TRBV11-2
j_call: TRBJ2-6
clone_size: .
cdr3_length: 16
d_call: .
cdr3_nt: TGTGCCAGCAGCCTCCCCCGCGGGCCTGGGGCCAACGTCCTGACTTTC
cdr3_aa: CASSLPRGPGANVLTF